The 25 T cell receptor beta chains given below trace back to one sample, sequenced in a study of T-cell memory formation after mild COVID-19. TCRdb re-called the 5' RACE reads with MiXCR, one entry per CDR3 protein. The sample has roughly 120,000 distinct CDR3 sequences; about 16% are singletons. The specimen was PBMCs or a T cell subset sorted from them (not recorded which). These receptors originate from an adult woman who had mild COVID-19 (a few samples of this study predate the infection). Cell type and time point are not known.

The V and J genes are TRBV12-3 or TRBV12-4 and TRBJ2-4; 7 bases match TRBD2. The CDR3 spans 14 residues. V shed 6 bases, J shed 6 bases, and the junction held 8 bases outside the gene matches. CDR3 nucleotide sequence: TGTGCCAGCAGCCTAGGCGGGGGATCAAACATTCAGTACTTC. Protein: CASSLGGGSNIQYF.

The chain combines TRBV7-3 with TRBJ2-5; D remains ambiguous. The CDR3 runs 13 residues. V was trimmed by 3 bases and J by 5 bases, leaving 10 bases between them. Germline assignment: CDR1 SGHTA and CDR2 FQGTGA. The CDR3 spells CASSLAPGETQYF. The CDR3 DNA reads TGTGCCAGCAGCTTGGCCCCCGGGGAGACCCAGTACTTC.

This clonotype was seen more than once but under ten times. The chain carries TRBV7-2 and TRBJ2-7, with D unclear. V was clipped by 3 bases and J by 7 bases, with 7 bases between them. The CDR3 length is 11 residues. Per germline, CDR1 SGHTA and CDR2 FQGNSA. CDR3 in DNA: TGTGCCAGCAGCTTCCACAGAGAGCAGTACTTC. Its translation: CASSFHREQYF.

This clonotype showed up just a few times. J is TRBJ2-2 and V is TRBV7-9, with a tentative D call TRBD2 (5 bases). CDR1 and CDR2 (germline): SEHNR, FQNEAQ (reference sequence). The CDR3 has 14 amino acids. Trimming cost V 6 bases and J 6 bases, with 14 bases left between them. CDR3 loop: CASSLPPAAGELFF. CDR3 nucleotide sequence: TGTGCCAGCAGTCTTCCTCCAGCGGCCGGGGAGCTGTTTTTT.

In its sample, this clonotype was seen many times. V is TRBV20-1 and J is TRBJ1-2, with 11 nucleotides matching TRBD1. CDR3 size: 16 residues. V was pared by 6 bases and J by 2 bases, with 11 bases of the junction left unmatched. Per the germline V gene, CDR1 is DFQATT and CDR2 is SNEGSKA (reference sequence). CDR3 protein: CSAPPGTGGINYGYTF. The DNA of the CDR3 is TGCAGTGCCCCCCCCGGGACAGGGGGGATAAACTATGGCTACACCTTC.

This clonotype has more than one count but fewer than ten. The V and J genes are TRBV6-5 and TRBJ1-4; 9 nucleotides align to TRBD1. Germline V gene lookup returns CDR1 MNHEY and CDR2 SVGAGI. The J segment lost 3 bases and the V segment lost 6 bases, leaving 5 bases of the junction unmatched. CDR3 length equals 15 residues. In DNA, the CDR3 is TGTGCCAGCAGCGCCTGGACAGGGGCTAATGAAAAACTGTTTTTT. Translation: CASSAWTGANEKLFF.

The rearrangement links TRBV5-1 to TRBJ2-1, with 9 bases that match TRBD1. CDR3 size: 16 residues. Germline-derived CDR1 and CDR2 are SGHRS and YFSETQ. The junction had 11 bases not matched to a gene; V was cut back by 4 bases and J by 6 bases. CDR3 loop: CASSPSGTGNFNEQFF. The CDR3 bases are TGCGCCAGCAGCCCTTCCGGGACAGGGAATTTCAATGAGCAGTTCTTC.

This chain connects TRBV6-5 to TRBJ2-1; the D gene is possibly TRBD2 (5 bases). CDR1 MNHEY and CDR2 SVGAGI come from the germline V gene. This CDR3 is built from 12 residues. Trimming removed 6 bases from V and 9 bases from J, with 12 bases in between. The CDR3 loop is CASRGGLGEQFF. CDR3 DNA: TGTGCCAGCAGAGGCGGGCTTGGTGAGCAGTTCTTC.

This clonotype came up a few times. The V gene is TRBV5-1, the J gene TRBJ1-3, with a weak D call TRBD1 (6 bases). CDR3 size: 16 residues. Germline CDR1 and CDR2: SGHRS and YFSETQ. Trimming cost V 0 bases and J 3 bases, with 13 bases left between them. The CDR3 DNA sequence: TGCGCCAGCAGCTTGGGGGGGCTACGAAATGGAAACACCATATATTTT. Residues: CASSLGGLRNGNTIYF.

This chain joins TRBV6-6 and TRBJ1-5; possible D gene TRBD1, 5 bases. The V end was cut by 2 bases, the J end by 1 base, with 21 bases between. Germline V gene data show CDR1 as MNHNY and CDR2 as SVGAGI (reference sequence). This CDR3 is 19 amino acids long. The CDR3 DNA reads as TGTGCCAGCAGTTACACTCCCCGAACAGGAAGAGGGAGCAATCAGCCCCAGCATTTT. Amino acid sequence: CASSYTPRTGRGSNQPQHF.

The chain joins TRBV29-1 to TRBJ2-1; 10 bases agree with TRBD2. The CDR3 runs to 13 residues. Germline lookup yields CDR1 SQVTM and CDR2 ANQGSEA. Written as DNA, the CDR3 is TGCAGGGTCATAGCGGGGGGTTACAATGAGCAGTTCTTC. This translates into CRVIAGGYNEQFF.

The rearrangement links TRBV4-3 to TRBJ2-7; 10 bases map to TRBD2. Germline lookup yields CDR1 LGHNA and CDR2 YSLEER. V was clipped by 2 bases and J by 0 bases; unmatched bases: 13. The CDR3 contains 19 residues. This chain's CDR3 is CASSQKIVGTSENSYEQYF. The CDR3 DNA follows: TGCGCCAGCAGCCAAAAAATCGTCGGGACTAGCGAAAACTCCTACGAGCAGTACTTC.

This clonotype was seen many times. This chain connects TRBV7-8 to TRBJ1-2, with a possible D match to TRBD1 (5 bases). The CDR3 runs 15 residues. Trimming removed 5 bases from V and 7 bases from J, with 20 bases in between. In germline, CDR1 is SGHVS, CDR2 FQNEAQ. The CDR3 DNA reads TGTGCCAGCAGCCATCCGGGACGGCTTAAGGGTGGCTACACCTTC. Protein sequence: CASSHPGRLKGGYTF.

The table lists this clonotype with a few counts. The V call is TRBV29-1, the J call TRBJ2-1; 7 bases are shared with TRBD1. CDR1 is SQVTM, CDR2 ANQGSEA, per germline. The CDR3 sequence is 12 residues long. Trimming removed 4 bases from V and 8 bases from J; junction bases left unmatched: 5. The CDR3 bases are TGCAGCGTTGCTGACAGGGTCGATGAGCAGTTCTTC. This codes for CSVADRVDEQFF.

This CDR3 is CASSPGPAQAAFF. The CDR3 DNA follows: TGTGCCAGCAGCCCCGGACCGGCTCAAGCAGCTTTCTTT. The chain uses TRBV7-8 and TRBJ1-1; unclear D gene. This CDR3 is built from 13 residues. V lost 5 bases and J 10 bases, leaving 17 bases between the germline ends. Germline V lookup: CDR1 SGHVS, CDR2 FQNEAQ.

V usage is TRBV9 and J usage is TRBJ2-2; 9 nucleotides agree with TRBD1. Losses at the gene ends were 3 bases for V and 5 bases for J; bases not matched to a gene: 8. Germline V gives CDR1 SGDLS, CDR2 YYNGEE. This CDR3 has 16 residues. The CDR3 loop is CASSDPGQGNTGELFF. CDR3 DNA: TGTGCCAGCAGCGACCCGGGACAGGGTAATACCGGGGAGCTGTTTTTT.

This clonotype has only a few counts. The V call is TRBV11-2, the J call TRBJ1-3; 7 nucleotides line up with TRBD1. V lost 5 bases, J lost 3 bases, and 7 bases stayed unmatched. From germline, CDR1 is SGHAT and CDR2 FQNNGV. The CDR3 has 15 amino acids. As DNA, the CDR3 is TGTGCCAGCAGCCAAGACAGGGCCCGTGGAAACACCATATATTTT. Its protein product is CASSQDRARGNTIYF. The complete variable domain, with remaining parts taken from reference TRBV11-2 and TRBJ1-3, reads EAGVAQSPRYKIIEKRQSVAFWCNPISGHATLYWYQQILGQGPKLLIQFQNNGVVDDSQLPKDRFSAERLKGVDSTLKIQPAKLEDSAVYLCASSQDRARGNTIYFGEGSWLTVV.

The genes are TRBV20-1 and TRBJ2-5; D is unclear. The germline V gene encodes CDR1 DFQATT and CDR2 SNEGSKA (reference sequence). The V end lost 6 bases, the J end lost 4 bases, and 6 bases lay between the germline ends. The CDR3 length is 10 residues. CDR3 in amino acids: CSAYAETQYF. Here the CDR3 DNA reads TGCAGTGCGTACGCAGAGACCCAGTACTTC.

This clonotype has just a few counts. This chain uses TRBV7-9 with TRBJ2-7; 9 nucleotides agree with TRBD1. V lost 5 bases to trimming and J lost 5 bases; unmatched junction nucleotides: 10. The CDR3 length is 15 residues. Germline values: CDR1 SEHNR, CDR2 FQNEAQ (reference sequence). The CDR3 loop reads CASSRTGTGFNEQYF. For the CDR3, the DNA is TGTGCCAGCAGCCGAACCGGGACAGGGTTCAACGAGCAGTACTTC. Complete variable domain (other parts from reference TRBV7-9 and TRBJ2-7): DTGVSQNPRHKITKRGQNVTFRCDPISEHNRLYWYRQTLGQGPEFLTYFQNEAQLEKSRLLSDRFSAERPKGSFSTLEIQRTEQGDSAMYLCASSRTGTGFNEQYFGPGTRLTVT.

The chain's CDR3 is CASSPLAGYEQYF. The CDR3 nucleotides are TGTGCCAGCAGTCCCCTAGCGGGGTACGAGCAGTACTTC. This chain connects TRBV12-3 or TRBV12-4 to TRBJ2-7, with 9 bases fitting TRBD2. The ends lost 5 bases at V and 4 bases at J; junction bases unmatched: 3. This CDR3 has 13 residues.

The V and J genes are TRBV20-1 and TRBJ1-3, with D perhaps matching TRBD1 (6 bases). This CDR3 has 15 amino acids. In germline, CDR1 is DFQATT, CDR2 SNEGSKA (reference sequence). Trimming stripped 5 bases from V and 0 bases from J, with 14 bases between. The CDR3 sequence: CSAGRQALSGNTIYF. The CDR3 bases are TGCAGTGCTGGAAGACAGGCCCTCTCTGGAAACACCATATATTTT.

The CDR3 protein is CAITLDRAGNEQFF. Written as DNA, the CDR3 is TGTGCCATCACCCTGGACAGGGCCGGGAATGAGCAGTTCTTC. This rearrangement joins TRBV10-3 to TRBJ2-1; 8 bases agree with TRBD1. Germline CDR1 ENHRY, CDR2 SYGVKD. The CDR3 consists of 14 residues. The V and J ends lost 7 bases and 7 bases, in that order; junction bases with no gene match: 9.

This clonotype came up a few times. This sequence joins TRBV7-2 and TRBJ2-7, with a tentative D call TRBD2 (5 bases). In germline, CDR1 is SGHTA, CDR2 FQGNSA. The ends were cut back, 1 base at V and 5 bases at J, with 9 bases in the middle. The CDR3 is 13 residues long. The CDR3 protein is CASSLVRRNEQYF. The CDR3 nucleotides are TGTGCCAGCAGCTTAGTCAGGAGGAACGAGCAGTACTTC. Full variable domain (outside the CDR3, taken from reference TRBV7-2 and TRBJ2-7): GAGVSQSPSNKVTEKGKDVELRCDPISGHTALYWYRQSLGQGLEFLIYFQGNSAPDKSGLPSDRFSAERTGGSVSTLTIQRTQQEDSAVYLCASSLVRRNEQYFGPGTRLTVT.

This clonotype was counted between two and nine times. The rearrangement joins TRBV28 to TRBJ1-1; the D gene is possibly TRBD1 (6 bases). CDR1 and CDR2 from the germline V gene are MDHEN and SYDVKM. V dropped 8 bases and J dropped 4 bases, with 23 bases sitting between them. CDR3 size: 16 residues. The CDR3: CASHTTGGLGSTEAFF. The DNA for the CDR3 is TGTGCCAGCCATACTACGGGGGGGCTCGGGAGCACTGAAGCTTTCTTT.

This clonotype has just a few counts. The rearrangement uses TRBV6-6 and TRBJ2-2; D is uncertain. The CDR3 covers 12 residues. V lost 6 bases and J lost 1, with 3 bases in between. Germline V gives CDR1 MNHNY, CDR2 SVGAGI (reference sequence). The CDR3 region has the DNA TGTGCCAGCAGGGAGAACACCGGGGAGCTGTTTTTT. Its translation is CASRENTGELFF.